These 2 T cell receptor beta chains were sequenced from one sample in a study of Ad26.COV2.S vaccination and SARS-CoV-2 variants. TCRdb keeps only in-frame clones here, not all; method: immunoSEQ multiplex PCR. The sample consists of some 410,000 clones, about nine tenths of them appearing once. Sample treatment: roughly 19 received Ad26.COV2.S at low or high dose, single or two shots; about 5 received placebo; per-sample allocation not given. Sampling was done on day 63 after the first vaccine or placebo injection. The sequencing here drew on peripheral blood, taken in a trial of Ad26.COV2.S vaccine versus placebo. All receptors come from a person aged 18 to 65 who received the Ad26.COV2.S COVID-19 vaccine or a placebo.

The V and J genes are TRBV10-2 and TRBJ1-1; TRBD1 matches at 9 bases. In germline, CDR1 is WSHSY, CDR2 SAAADI. The CDR3 is 14 residues long. J gave up 5 bases and V 6 bases, and 7 bases lay outside the gene matches. The CDR3 DNA reads as TGCGCCAGCAGCGCACAGGGGGCGAGGACTGAAGCTTTCTTT. Translation: CASSAQGARTEAFF.

V and J are TRBV12-3 or TRBV12-4 and TRBJ2-7; possibly TRBD1 for D (5 bases). This CDR3 has 12 amino acids. V was pared by 6 bases and J by 3 bases, with 9 bases between. The CDR3 DNA follows: TGTGCCAGCAGCATAACAGGCTACGAGCAGTACTTC. Translating gives CASSITGYEQYF.